This T cell receptor beta chain was found in a study of T cell responses to AZD1222 COVID-19 vaccine (TCRdb year 2021). Some background on the complete study: AZD1222 recipients given second doses at about 4 weeks or at about 12 weeks were pooled, since spike-specific TCR depth and breadth were not found to differ between the two schedules. TCR sequencing was performed for roughly 250 trial participants, of whom around 200 were given two doses of AZD1222 and approximately 25 were given two doses of MenACWY control vaccine. Trial participants were enrolled by age into subgroups of 18-55, 56-69 and 70-plus years, and around 140, 26 and 57 TCR-sequenced participants, respectively, were included in these subgroups. The full study reports these points: CD4 TCRs associated with the vaccine covered the entire spike protein, and the dominant responses were in regions 160-218 and 743-854. In the small 56-69-year group, the increase in depth fell short of significance, most likely because of low power. Most participants were white British and females outnumbered males, and the authors suggested that clonal diversity may have been underestimated. Reportedly, almost half of the unique spike-specific TCRs recognized epitopes lying outside the regions that are mutated in the B.1.351 and B.1.1.7 variants. Spike-specific TCR breadth and depth rose significantly after two AZD1222 doses compared with day 0 and with MenACWY recipients. Conclusions about previously exposed vaccinees are limited, since just five or six AZD1222 recipients were seropositive for SARS-CoV-2 at baseline. No day 14 peak-response samples were available, so repertoires were characterized only after the peak T cell response.

The time point label here, explained by the study, means: baseline before first vaccination. The vaccinee samples were drawn from two UK trials, COV001 and COV002, one of which was a single-blind randomized controlled phase 2/3 trial testing AZD1222 (ChAdOx1 nCoV-19) in healthy adults. For TCRbeta chain sequencing, PBMC samples from trial participants were taken at day 0 and at day 28 after the second dose. CDR1 and CDR2 are drawn from the germline V gene (reference sequence): SEHNR, FQNEAQ. V is clipped by 6 bases and J by 2 bases, and the sequence between their germline boundaries is 14 bases long. The CDR3 spans 14 residues, from the cysteine through the phenylalanine. The CDR3 DNA has 42 bases and is translated from base 1. Note on this clone: There is no known antigen for this receptor. No per-base quality is available; no much larger clone lies one base away.

The CDR3 regions of human TCRbeta chains were analyzed by immunosequencing. From the authors' description of their analysis: TCRs in the repertoires were compared against a reference library of SARS-CoV-2-specific TCRs that had been generated with the MIRA antigen-specificity platform. Breadth meant the fraction of unique TCRs that were SARS-CoV-2-associated, whereas depth meant the fraction of total T cells that were SARS-CoV-2-associated. Each spike-specific TCR was assigned to its reactive spike region and to a CD4 or CD8 class using the MIRA data. Log10-transformed breadth and depth values were compared by one-way ANOVA with Sidak's multiple comparisons tests. Held by TCRdb, this immuneACCESS table contains in-frame sequences only and omits some clones. Under half of the omission traces to an unresolved V gene where checked; the cause of the rest is unknown. V, J and clone size derive from that table, while D and trimming were established from the DNA sequence. The sample has 96,000 or so clones on record, around 90% of them singletons. The ten largest clones take up approximately 25% of the sample.

This receptor was identified in an adult in good health. This sample comprised peripheral blood, obtained on day 0 of AZD1222 vaccination. Rearrangement joined TRBV7-9 to TRBJ2-7; TRBD1 could be the D gene, as 6 bases match. The CDR3 here reads CASSRQASAYEQYF. DNA sequence: TGTGCCAGCAGTCGACAGGCCAGTGCCTACGAGCAGTACTTC.